This T cell receptor beta chain originates from a study of Graves' ophthalmopathy and Graves' hyperthyroidism. General study findings and limits: In blood appeared most of the expanded thyroid clonotypes whose frequency exceeded 0.001.

Points on this clonotype: Antigen specificity is unknown.

CDR3 length: 14 amino acids. Germline CDR1 is MGHDK and CDR2 is SYGVNS. The V segment lost 7 bases and the J segment 4 bases; nucleotides outside the gene matches: 9. RNA transcripts were the source from which TCR beta CDR3 regions were amplified. HTBI primers were used in a first-round RT-PCR, which preceded a second-round multiplex PCR. TCRdb itself ran the multiplex PCR reads through MiXCR, one entry per CDR3 protein. Among about 740,000 distinct CDR3 sequences listed, roughly two fifths were seen once. The clonotype comes from an adult man with Graves' ophthalmopathy. The sequenced sample consisted of peripheral blood. The V and J genes are TRBV25-1 and TRBJ1-1; TRBD1 matches at 7 bases. CDR3 sequence: CASKKMGQFTEAFF. For the CDR3, the DNA is TGTGCCAGCAAGAAAATGGGACAGTTCACTGAAGCTTTCTTT.